This record covers a single TCR beta chain. This clone was picked up many times. Its antigen is currently not known. No quality values exist for individual bases; no much larger clone is one base distant. From the cysteine up to the phenylalanine, the CDR3 has a length of 12 residues. Only the CDR3 part of the read is kept: 36 bases, read in frame from the first base. Trimming removed 5 bases from V and 6 bases from J; the gene matches leave 4 bases unexplained. CDR1 and CDR2, looked up from the germline V gene, are SQVTM and ANQGSEA. Using the deep immunoSEQ assay, TCR CDR3 regions were amplified from genomic DNA by multiplex PCR. Extracted genomic DNA from each cell subset was distributed evenly across all wells of several immunoSEQ 96-well plates, and each plate was treated as a replicate. Each replicate PCR for unsorted PBMC received roughly 290 ng genomic DNA, equal to 25,000 to 35,000 T cell genomes. Ten immunoSEQ deep assay plates were used to sequence unsorted PBMC genomic DNA. Purified libraries were quantified with a Qubit 3.0 fluorometer, sized on a Bioanalyzer 2100, and re-quantified with the KAPA Library Quantification kit. Every immunoSEQ 96-well plate was sequenced on a separate single-read 150-cycle Illumina NextSeq 550 flow cell. Per the source publication's procedure: Because the immunoSEQ output included only junctional sequences and no quality scores, the filtering could not be the same as the filtering used for full-length reads. To assign V/J genes and CDR3, sequences were annotated against IMGT germline references using PyIR, a Python wrapper for IgBLAST v1.9. Reads were removed for weak V/J assignments (E-value above 1e-6), missing CDR3, stop codons, out-of-frame junctions, or ambiguous translated residues. V3J clonotypes were defined as sequences sharing the same inferred V gene, J gene, and CDR3 amino acid sequence. To compute the percentage overlap between repertoires, the number of shared unique clonotypes was divided by the size of the smaller repertoire. Repertoire richness was assessed with RTK rarefaction, the Chao1 estimator, and Recon v2.1 estimates of unobserved clonotypes. TCRdb retrieved this table from immuneACCESS and kept in-frame rearrangements only. Not all clones are present; in checked studies, unresolved V genes account for under half, and no reason is known for the remainder. V, J and clone size are taken as reported in that table, and D and trimming were inferred from the DNA itself. The table for this sample lists some 470,000 clones; over 60% of them were counted only once. The leading ten clones occupy over 10% of the sample.

The data stem from a study of shared clonotypes between healthy human individuals (dated by TCRdb to 2020 to 2022). About the study as a whole: Three men and two women, aged 18 to 49 years, made up the cohort. Blood TCR repertoires of a handful of healthy adults were deeply sequenced to estimate repertoire size and the extent of clonotype sharing between individuals. To increase sequencing depth and limit assay-specific biases, TCR repertoire library preparation and sequencing were carried out by different laboratories using diverse techniques. Leukapheresis yielded between about 0.85 and 10 billion PBMCs per donor.

The donors were healthy, HIV-negative adults with no recently reported acute infections or vaccinations. Only Caucasian adults living in Nashville, Tennessee, USA were represented among the donors. For unsorted samples, tens of millions of PBMCs were counted and genomic DNA was extracted with the QIAamp DNA Blood Mini kit. Blood was collected by leukapheresis, and PBMCs were isolated by Ficoll-Histopaque density gradient centrifugation and then cryopreserved in liquid nitrogen vapor phase. The study at large found these results: Sampling was restricted to blood, and TCR repertoires in tissue are likely to differ from TCR repertoires in blood. Because the study included only a small number of donors, the genetic and exposure-history diversity represented was limited. Pairwise subsampling indicated that sequencing depth was expected to affect the degree of clonotype sharing among donors.

The material sequenced was PBMCs. The receptor's source is a woman aged 35 to 49 in good health. Some clones in this sample may be carry-over from other donors' samples. The chain couples TRBV29-1 to TRBJ2-7, and TRBD1 matches 10 of the central bases. This receptor carries the CDR3 CSVQRTGGEQYF. The DNA sequence follows: TGCAGCGTTCAGCGGACAGGGGGCGAGCAGTACTTC.